The sequence of this T cell receptor beta chain was determined in a study of blood T cell repertoires in COVID-19 (dated by TCRdb to 2020 to 2021). With respect to the entire study: The collaborator samples originated in the United States, Italy and Spain and spanned the acute and convalescent phases of COVID-19. The prospective study material was composed of cDNA or gDNA derived from T cells, B-cell-depleted T cells, or PBMCs. Samples came from the ongoing ImmuneRACE study (first 160 participants) plus 1,254 subjects from 6 global collaborators. Nearly every sample came with metadata listing a de-identified subject ID, COVID-19 status, age in years and sex. A freely available public database, intended as a resource for researchers studying the immune response to SARS-CoV-2, is where the repertoires were released. Where available, HLA class I and class II types were obtained from metadata supplied by the sample provider rather than from assay-based typing. The dataset comprised deeply sampled blood TCRbeta repertoires from subjects exposed to, actively infected with, or recovered from COVID-19. Study-level results and caveats: The amount of clinical and demographic metadata varied by source and participant and was provided uncurated.

Enrolling through a virtual design, the prospective study's participants ranged in age from about 18 to 89 years and lived across 24 United States geographic areas. In the prospective study, participants were assigned to cohorts based on the clinical history participants reported in a screening survey and a study questionnaire. In the prospective study, whole blood, serum and a nasopharyngeal or oropharyngeal swab were collected from each participant by mobile phlebotomists. Additional blood draws and questionnaires over an approximately two-month period could optionally be provided by prospective study participants. Blood samples from the prospective study were shipped frozen or at room temperature prior to DNA extraction. Details on this clone: This receptor's antigen is unknown. Base quality data are lacking; no much larger clone is found one base away.

The immunoSEQ Assay, a bias-controlled multiplex PCR, was used to amplify TCRbeta CDR3 regions from genomic DNA. The source study handled its data this way. The number of nucleated cells in each sample was estimated from the amplification of reference gene primers within the assay. To quantify the absolute abundance of each unique TCRbeta CDR3 rearrangement, sequence reads were collapsed and filtered. For each sample, productive Simpson clonality was calculated as the square root of Simpson's diversity index over productive rearrangements. The table comes from immuneACCESS by way of TCRdb, which keeps in-frame sequences with V and J called. Part of the clones is missing from these tables; in studies checked, under half for an unresolved V gene and the rest for unknown reasons. Clonal size and the V and J genes are those of that table, whereas D and trimming came from the DNA. Across this sample there are about 400,000 clones, with roughly 90% seen only once. The ten biggest clones cover 0.95% to 1% of the sample.

V sheds 5 bases and J sheds 4 bases, leaving 15 bases between their ends. For CDR1 and CDR2, the germline V gene lists SGHRS and YFSETQ. The CDR3 contains 15 residues, cysteine and phenylalanine counted. Left in the record is the CDR3 DNA by itself, 45 bases read in frame from the first base. The TCR was taken from a woman aged 25-40 years with acute COVID-19. The sample was PBMCs or T cells enriched from blood (not recorded which). Here the chain combines TRBV5-1 and TRBJ1-4; D gene: possibly TRBD1, on 6 matching bases. The CDR3 corresponds to CASRRITGSNEKLFF. The base sequence is TGCGCCAGCAGACGCATTACAGGGAGTAATGAAAAACTGTTTTTT.